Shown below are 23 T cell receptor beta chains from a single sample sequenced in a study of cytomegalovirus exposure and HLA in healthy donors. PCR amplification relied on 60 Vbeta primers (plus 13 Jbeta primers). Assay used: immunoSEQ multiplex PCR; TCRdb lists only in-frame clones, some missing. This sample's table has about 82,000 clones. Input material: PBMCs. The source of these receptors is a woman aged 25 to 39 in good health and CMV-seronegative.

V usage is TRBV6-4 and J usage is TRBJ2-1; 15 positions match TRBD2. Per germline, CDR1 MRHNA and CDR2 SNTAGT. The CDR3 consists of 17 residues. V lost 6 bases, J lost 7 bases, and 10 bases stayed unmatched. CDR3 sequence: CASRGTSGRQPINEQFF. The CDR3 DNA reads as TGTGCCAGCAGGGGGACTAGCGGGAGGCAACCCATAAATGAGCAGTTCTTC.

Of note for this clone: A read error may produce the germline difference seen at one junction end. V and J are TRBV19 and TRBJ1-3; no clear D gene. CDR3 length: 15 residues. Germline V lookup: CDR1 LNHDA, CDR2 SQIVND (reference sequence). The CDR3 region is CASRIVPGSGNTIYF. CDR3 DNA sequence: TGTGCCAGTAGAATAGTGCCGGGTTCTGGAAACACCATATATTTT.

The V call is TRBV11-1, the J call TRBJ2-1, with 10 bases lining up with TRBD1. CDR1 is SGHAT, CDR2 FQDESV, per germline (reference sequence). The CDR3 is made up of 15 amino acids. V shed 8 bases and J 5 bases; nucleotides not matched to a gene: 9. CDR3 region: CASRGTGVRDNEQFF. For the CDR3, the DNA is TGTGCCAGCCGCGGGACAGGGGTAAGGGACAATGAGCAGTTCTTC.

The DNA of the CDR3 is TGTGCCAGCAGGGCCGGGACAGGGAAAGGCTACACCTTC. Translated: CASRAGTGKGYTF. The chain carries TRBV2 and TRBJ1-2; 9 positions agree with TRBD1. Germline CDR1 SNHLY, CDR2 FYNNEI. The CDR3 runs to 13 residues. Germline trimming cut 6 bases from V and 8 bases from J; bases unmatched to any gene: 7.

The CDR3 DNA sequence: TGCAGCGTTGAAGGCGGACTTGACAATGAGCAGTTCTTC. It specifies CSVEGGLDNEQFF. This sequence joins TRBV29-1 and TRBJ2-1, with D maybe TRBD2 (5 bases). Germline CDR1 is SQVTM and CDR2 is ANQGSEA. CDR3 length: 13 residues. The V gene lost 1 base and the J gene lost 5 bases, with 9 bases spanning the gap.

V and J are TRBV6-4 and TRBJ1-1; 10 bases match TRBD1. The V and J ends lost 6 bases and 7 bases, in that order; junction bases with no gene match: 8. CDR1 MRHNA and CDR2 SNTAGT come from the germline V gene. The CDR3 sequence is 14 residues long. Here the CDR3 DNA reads TGTGCCAGCAGCCCCGGGACAGGGGCGAGTGAAGCTTTCTTT. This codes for CASSPGTGASEAFF.

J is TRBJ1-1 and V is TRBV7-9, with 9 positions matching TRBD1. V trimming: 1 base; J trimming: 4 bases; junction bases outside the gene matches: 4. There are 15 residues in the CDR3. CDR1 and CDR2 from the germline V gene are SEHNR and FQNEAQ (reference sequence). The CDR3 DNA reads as TGTGCCAGCAGCTTAGTAGGGACAGGGATCACTGAAGCTTTCTTT. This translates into CASSLVGTGITEAFF.

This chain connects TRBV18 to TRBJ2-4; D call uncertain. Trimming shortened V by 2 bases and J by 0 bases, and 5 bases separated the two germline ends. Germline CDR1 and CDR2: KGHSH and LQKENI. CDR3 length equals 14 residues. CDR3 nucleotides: TGTGCCAGCTCACCAGCAGGAGCCAAAAACATTCAGTACTTC. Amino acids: CASSPAGAKNIQYF.

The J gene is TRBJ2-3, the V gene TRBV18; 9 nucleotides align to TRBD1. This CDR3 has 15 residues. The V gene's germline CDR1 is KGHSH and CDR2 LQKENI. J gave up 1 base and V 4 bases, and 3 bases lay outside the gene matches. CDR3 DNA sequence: TGTGCCAGCTCACTAGGACAGGGGCGCACAGATACGCAGTATTTT. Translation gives CASSLGQGRTDTQYF.

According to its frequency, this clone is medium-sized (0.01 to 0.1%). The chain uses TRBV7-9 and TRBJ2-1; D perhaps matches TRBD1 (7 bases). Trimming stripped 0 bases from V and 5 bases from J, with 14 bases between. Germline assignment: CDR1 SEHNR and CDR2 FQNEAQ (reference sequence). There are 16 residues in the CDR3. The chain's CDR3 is CASSLAWQGGNNEQFF. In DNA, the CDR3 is TGTGCCAGCAGCTTAGCCTGGCAGGGGGGAAACAATGAGCAGTTCTTC.

The CDR3 DNA follows: TGCGCCAGCAGTGTGACAGGGGAGGAAGAGACCCAGTACTTC. Amino acids: CASSVTGEEETQYF. The J gene is TRBJ2-5, the V gene TRBV10-2; TRBD1 matches 8 bases. The V gene's germline CDR1 is WSHSY and CDR2 SAAADI. The CDR3 is made up of 14 amino acids. J was trimmed by 3 bases and V by 4 bases; bases with no gene match: 4.

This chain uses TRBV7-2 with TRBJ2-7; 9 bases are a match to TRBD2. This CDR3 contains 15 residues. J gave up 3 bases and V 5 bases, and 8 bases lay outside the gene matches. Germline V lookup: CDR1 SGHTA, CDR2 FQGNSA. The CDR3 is CASSNPTSGYYEQYF. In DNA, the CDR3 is TGTGCCAGCAGCAACCCGACTAGCGGATACTACGAGCAGTACTTC.

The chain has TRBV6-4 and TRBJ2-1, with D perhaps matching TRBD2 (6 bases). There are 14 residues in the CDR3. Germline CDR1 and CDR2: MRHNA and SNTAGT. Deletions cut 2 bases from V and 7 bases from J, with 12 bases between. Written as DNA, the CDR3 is TGTGCCAGCAGTGACAACGGCAGCGGGAATGAGCAGTTCTTC. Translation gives CASSDNGSGNEQFF.

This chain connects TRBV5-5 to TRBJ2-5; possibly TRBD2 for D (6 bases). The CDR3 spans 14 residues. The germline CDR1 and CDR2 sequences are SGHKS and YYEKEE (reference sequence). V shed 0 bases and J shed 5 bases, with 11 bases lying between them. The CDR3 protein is CASSLAGSGETQYF. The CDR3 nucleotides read TGTGCCAGCAGCTTGGCCGGCAGCGGGGAGACCCAGTACTTC.

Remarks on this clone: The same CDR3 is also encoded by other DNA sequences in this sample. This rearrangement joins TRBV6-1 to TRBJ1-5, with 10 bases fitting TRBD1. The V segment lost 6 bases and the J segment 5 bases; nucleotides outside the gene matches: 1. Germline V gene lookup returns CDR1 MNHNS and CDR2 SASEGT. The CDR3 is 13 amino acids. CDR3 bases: TGTGCCAGCAGGGACAGGGGGGATCAGCCCCAGCATTTT. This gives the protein CASRDRGDQPQHF.

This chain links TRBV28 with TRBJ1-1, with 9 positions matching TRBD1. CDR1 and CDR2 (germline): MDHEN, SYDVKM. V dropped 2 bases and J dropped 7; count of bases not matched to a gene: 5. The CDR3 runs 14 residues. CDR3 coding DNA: TGTGCCAGCAGTTTAACCGGGACAGGGCTTGAAGCTTTCTTT. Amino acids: CASSLTGTGLEAFF.

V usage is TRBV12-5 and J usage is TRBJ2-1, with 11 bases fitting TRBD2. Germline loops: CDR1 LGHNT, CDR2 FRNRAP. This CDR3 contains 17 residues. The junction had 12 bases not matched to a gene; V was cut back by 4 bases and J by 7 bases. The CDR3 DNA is TGTGCTAGTGGTTCAAGAATCACTAGCGGGGGTATTAATGAGCAGTTCTTC. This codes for CASGSRITSGGINEQFF.

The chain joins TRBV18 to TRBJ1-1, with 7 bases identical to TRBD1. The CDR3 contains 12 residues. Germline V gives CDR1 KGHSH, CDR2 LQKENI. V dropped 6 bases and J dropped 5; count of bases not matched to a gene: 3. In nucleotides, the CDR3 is TGTGCCAGCTCGACGACAGGGACTGAAGCTTTCTTT. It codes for CASSTTGTEAFF.

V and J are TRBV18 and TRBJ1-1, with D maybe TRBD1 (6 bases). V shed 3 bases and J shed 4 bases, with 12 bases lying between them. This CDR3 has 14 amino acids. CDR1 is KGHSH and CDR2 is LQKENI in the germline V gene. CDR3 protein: CASSPPAGATEAFF. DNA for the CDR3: TGTGCCAGCTCACCTCCGGCGGGGGCCACTGAAGCTTTCTTT.

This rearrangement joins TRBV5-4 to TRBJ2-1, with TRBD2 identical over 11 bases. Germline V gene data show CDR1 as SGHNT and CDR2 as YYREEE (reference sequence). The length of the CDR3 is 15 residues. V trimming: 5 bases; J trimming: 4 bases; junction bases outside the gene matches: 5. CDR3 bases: TGTGCCAGCAGTTTTAGCGGGAGGGGTTACAATGAGCAGTTCTTC. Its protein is CASSFSGRGYNEQFF.

In nucleotides, the CDR3 is TGTGCCAGCAGCTTGGGTGGGGGAGGCTCTGCTACGCAGTATTTT. It encodes CASSLGGGGSATQYF. The chain carries TRBV5-4 and TRBJ2-3; TRBD2 is a possible D gene (6 bases). V lost 0 bases and J 8 bases, leaving 16 bases between the germline ends. This CDR3 contains 15 residues. Germline loops: CDR1 SGHNT, CDR2 YYREEE (reference sequence).

CDR3: CASSPRTRSADTQYF. CDR3 in DNA: TGCGCCAGCAGCCCCAGGACTAGATCGGCAGATACGCAGTATTTT. The chain couples TRBV5-1 to TRBJ2-3, with TRBD2 matching over 7 bases. Per germline, CDR1 SGHRS and CDR2 YFSETQ. The V segment lost 4 bases and the J segment 4 bases; nucleotides outside the gene matches: 9. The CDR3 is 15 amino acids.

CDR3 in DNA: TGTGCCAGCAGTGGGCTAGCTGCCCTGAAGAGGTACGAGCAGTACTTC. It translates to CASSGLAALKRYEQYF. The V call is TRBV6-1, the J call TRBJ2-7, with a tentative D call TRBD2 (5 bases). The V and J ends lost 4 bases and 4 bases respectively, with 20 bases between them. Germline CDR1 reads MNHNS; CDR2 reads SASEGT. The CDR3 runs 16 residues.